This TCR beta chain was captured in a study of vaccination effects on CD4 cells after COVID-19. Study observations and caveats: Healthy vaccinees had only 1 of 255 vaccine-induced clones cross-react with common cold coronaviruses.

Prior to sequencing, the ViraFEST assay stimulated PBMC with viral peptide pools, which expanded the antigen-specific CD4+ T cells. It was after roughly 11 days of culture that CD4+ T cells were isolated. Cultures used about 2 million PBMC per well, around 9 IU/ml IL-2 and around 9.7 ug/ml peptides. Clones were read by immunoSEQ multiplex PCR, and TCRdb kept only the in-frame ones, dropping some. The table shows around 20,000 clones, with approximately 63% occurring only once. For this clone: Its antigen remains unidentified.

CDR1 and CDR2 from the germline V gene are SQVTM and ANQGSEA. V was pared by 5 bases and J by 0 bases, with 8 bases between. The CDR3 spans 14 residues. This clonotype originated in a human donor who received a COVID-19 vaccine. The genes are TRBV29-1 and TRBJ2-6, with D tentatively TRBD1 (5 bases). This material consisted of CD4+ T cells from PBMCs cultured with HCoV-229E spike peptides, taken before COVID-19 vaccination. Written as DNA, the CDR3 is TGCAGCGTTTCACAGGCCTCTGGGGCCAACGTCCTGACTTTC. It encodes CSVSQASGANVLTF.